The 22 T cell receptor beta chains given below trace back to one sample, sequenced in a study of shared clonotypes between healthy human individuals. Clones were read by immunoSEQ multiplex PCR, and TCRdb kept only the in-frame ones, dropping some. The sample has about 2.4 million clones; around nine tenths are singletons. Sequencing was performed on naive CD4+ T cells sorted from blood. Subset meaning: CD45RA+ positively selected. These TCRs come from a man aged 18 to 29 in good health.

This clone came up once. This rearrangement joins TRBV10-3 to TRBJ2-1; 7 bases map to TRBD2. V gave up 1 base and J gave up 2 bases; unmatched junction bases: 8. Germline V CDR1 and CDR2: ENHRY, SYGVKD. CDR3 size: 17 residues. The chain's CDR3 is CAISEFSAGETYNEQFF. Written as DNA, the CDR3 is TGTGCCATCAGTGAGTTTTCTGCGGGAGAAACCTACAATGAGCAGTTCTTC.

This clone has only a few counts. The rearrangement links TRBV6-5 to TRBJ2-1; 12 bases line up with TRBD2. Per the germline V gene, CDR1 is MNHEY and CDR2 is SVGAGI. Trimming cost V 5 bases and J 7 bases; bases outside gene matches: 6. This CDR3 has 15 residues. The DNA for the CDR3 is TGTGCCAGCAGTGCTAGCGGGGGGGCCTGGAATGAGCAGTTCTTC. Translation gives CASSASGGAWNEQFF.

The chain joins TRBV4-1 to TRBJ2-1; TRBD1 might be the D (6 bases). CDR3 length: 17 residues. Trimming took 3 bases from V and 8 from J, leaving 23 bases between them. The germline gives CDR1 MGHRA, CDR2 YSYEKL. Here the CDR3 reads CASSQSASGRGNDEQFF. In nucleotides, the CDR3 is TGCGCCAGCAGCCAGAGTGCAAGCGGCAGGGGAAACGATGAGCAGTTCTTC.

This clone was seen more than once but under ten times. This sequence joins TRBV30 and TRBJ1-1, with unresolved D. From germline, CDR1 is GTSNPN and CDR2 SVGIG (reference sequence). CDR3 length: 14 amino acids. V was pared by 2 bases and J by 7 bases, with 17 bases between. The CDR3 loop is CAWSQDPSRREAFF. The CDR3 DNA sequence: TGTGCCTGGAGTCAAGACCCCTCCCGTCGTGAAGCTTTCTTT.

About this clone: The sample contains more than one DNA sequence encoding this CDR3. The chain recombines TRBV10-3 with TRBJ2-1; 7 bases line up with TRBD1. The CDR3 spans 14 residues. V was clipped by 6 bases and J by 0 bases; unmatched bases: 2. CDR1 ENHRY and CDR2 SYGVKD come from the germline V gene. Here the CDR3 DNA reads TGTGCCATCAGGGACAGGAGCTCCTACAATGAGCAGTTCTTC. It encodes CAIRDRSSYNEQFF.

The J gene is TRBJ2-7, the V gene TRBV5-4, with 7 nucleotides matching TRBD2. The CDR3 extends over 15 amino acids. CDR1 and CDR2 from the germline V gene are SGHNT and YYREEE (reference sequence). The V gene end was trimmed by 3 bases and the J gene end by 4 bases; junction bases not matched to a gene: 10. This chain's CDR3 is CASSSSGTTPYEQYF. The CDR3 bases are TGTGCCAGCAGCTCCTCCGGGACTACCCCATACGAGCAGTACTTC.

V gene TRBV7-9 combines with J gene TRBJ2-2; 8 nucleotides align to TRBD1. This CDR3 has 16 residues. Germline trimming cut 1 base from V and 3 bases from J; bases unmatched to any gene: 4. Germline assignment: CDR1 SEHNR and CDR2 FQNEAQ (reference sequence). CDR3 sequence (DNA): TGTGCCAGCAGCTTAGAGGACAGGGCGGACACCGGGGAGCTGTTTTTT. This sequence encodes CASSLEDRADTGELFF.

The rearrangement joins TRBV6-5 to TRBJ2-7; no firm D call. Looked up from germline, CDR1 is MNHEY and CDR2 is SVGAGI. V lost 2 bases and J lost 2, with 1 base in between. CDR3 length: 11 amino acids. CDR3 sequence reads: CASSYPYEQYF. The DNA of the CDR3 is TGTGCCAGCAGTTACCCCTACGAGCAGTACTTC.

This clone was counted only a few times. Other DNA sequences in the sample encode the same CDR3. This sequence joins TRBV18 and TRBJ1-5; a possible D gene is TRBD1 (5 bases). Germline V gene data show CDR1 as KGHSH and CDR2 as LQKENI. The CDR3 runs 13 residues. Trimming pared 6 bases from V and 6 bases from J, leaving 12 bases between. Here the CDR3 reads CASSLGAGQPQHF. The CDR3, as DNA: TGTGCCAGCTCTTTAGGGGCGGGTCAGCCCCAGCATTTT. Complete variable domain (other parts from reference TRBV18 and TRBJ1-5): NAGVMQNPRHLVRRRGQEARLRCSPMKGHSHVYWYRQLPEEGLKFMVYLQKENIIDESGMPKERFSAEFPKEGPSILRIQQVVRGDSAAYFCASSLGAGQPQHFGDGTRLSIL.

The chain couples TRBV5-4 to TRBJ2-5; D unclear. The ends were cut back, 5 bases at V and 5 bases at J, with 13 bases in the middle. Per the germline V gene, CDR1 is SGHNT and CDR2 is YYREEE (reference sequence). CDR3 length: 13 amino acids. The DNA for the CDR3 is TGTGCCAGCAGACCCACTTCCGGGGAGACCCAGTACTTC. This encodes CASRPTSGETQYF. Using reference TRBV5-4 and TRBJ2-5 for the parts outside the CDR3, the full variable domain is ETGVTQSPTHLIKTRGQQVTLRCSSQSGHNTVSWYQQALGQGPQFIFQYYREEENGRGNFPPRFSGLQFPNYSSELNVNALELDDSALYLCASRPTSGETQYFGPGTRLLVL.

This sequence joins TRBV19 and TRBJ1-2; maybe TRBD1 (6 bases). V was cut by 3 bases and J by 0 bases, with 14 bases left in between. CDR1 LNHDA and CDR2 SQIVND come from the germline V gene (reference sequence). This CDR3 spans 16 amino acids. CDR3 nucleotides: TGTGCCAGTAGTATGGCAGGGGTCCTAACTAACTATGGCTACACCTTC. Translated: CASSMAGVLTNYGYTF.

The V and J genes are TRBV6-5 and TRBJ2-2, with 9 bases matching TRBD1. Germline CDR1 is MNHEY and CDR2 is SVGAGI. V lost 6 bases to trimming and J lost 5 bases; unmatched junction nucleotides: 7. CDR3 length: 15 amino acids. CDR3 DNA: TGTGCCAGCAGCTGGGACAGGGTGGGGACCGGGGAGCTGTTTTTT. Its protein product is CASSWDRVGTGELFF.

On this clone: A read error may produce the germline difference seen at one junction end. The chain is built from TRBV7-7 and TRBJ1-2; D remains unclear. Germline V CDR1 and CDR2: SSHAT, FNYEAQ (reference sequence). The CDR3 runs to 15 residues. The CDR3 loop reads CASSLEIDSNYGYTF. The CDR3 DNA follows: TGTGCTAGCAGCTTAGAGATAGATAGTAACTATGGCTACACCTTC.

The gene calls are TRBV29-1 and TRBJ2-2; D is uncertain. The length of the CDR3 is 13 residues. V lost 5 bases, J lost 8 bases, and 15 bases lay in between. Germline CDR1 reads SQVTM; CDR2 reads ANQGSEA. The CDR3 protein is CSVRYSWAGELFF. CDR3 sequence (DNA): TGCAGCGTTAGGTACAGCTGGGCGGGGGAGCTGTTTTTT.

The genes are TRBV5-1 and TRBJ2-7, with 9 bases lining up with TRBD1. The CDR3 length is 15 residues. V shed 3 bases, J shed 3 bases, and the junction held 7 bases outside the gene matches. Germline CDR1 is SGHRS and CDR2 is YFSETQ. CDR3 nucleotides: TGCGCCAGCAGCTCGACCGGGACAGGGAACTACGAGCAGTACTTC. Translation: CASSSTGTGNYEQYF.

This clone has just a few counts. The sample carries other DNA sequences with the same CDR3. This chain connects TRBV7-2 to TRBJ1-2, with D possibly TRBD1 on 5 matching bases. Germline lookup yields CDR1 SGHTA and CDR2 FQGNSA. This CDR3 has 13 residues. The germline V and J ends were trimmed by 3 bases and 2 bases, with 7 bases remaining between them. The CDR3 DNA is TGTGCCAGCAGCTTCCCAGGGAACTATGGCTACACCTTC. Translating gives CASSFPGNYGYTF.

This clone is a singleton in its sample. V is TRBV10-2 and J is TRBJ1-1; a weak D match, TRBD1 (6 bases). Between the trimmed V and J ends, which lost 6 bases and 1 base, there was a span of 12 bases. The CDR3 is made up of 14 amino acids. Germline V gene data show CDR1 as WSHSY and CDR2 as SAAADI. Written as DNA, the CDR3 is TGCGCCAGCAGCCCCCAGGGGCCGAACACTGAAGCTTTCTTT. This translates into CASSPQGPNTEAFF.

Of note for this clone: One end of the junction varies from germline; a read error may be responsible. V usage is TRBV7-7 and J usage is TRBJ2-2; possible D gene TRBD1, 6 bases. The CDR3 consists of 15 residues. Per germline, CDR1 SSHAT and CDR2 FNYEAQ (reference sequence). This chain's CDR3 is CASSSGDRGTGELFF. The CDR3 coding sequence is TGTGCTAGCAGCTCAGGGGATAGGGGCACCGGGGAGCTGTTTTTT.

The chain combines TRBV27 with TRBJ1-6; TRBD1 matches at 7 bases. This CDR3 spans 14 amino acids. Trimming took 7 bases from V and 10 from J; bases not matched to a gene: 10. The germline V gene has CDR1 MNHEY and CDR2 SMNVEV (reference sequence). In DNA form, the CDR3 reads TGTGCCAGCACCGCCGACAGGGTTGGGTCACCCCTCCACTTT. It translates to CASTADRVGSPLHF.

As to this clone: This CDR3 is also generated by other DNA sequences in the sample. This sequence joins TRBV5-1 and TRBJ2-3, with D perhaps assigned TRBD1 or TRBD2 (5 bases each). The CDR3 totals 16 residues. Germline V gene sequence: CDR1 SGHRS, CDR2 YFSETQ. V was trimmed by 0 bases and J by 0 bases, leaving 11 bases between them. The CDR3 loop reads CASSLVGTASTDTQYF. Written as DNA, the CDR3 is TGCGCCAGCAGCTTGGTCGGGACGGCTAGCACAGATACGCAGTATTTT.

The V call is TRBV27, the J call TRBJ1-6, with 7 bases fitting TRBD1. The CDR3 has 19 residues. V lost 6 bases to trimming and J lost 0 bases; unmatched junction nucleotides: 14. In germline, CDR1 is MNHEY, CDR2 SMNVEV (reference sequence). CDR3 amino acids: CASSPTGSLTYSYNSPLHF. The CDR3 region has the DNA TGTGCCAGCAGCCCGACAGGGTCCTTAACGTACTCCTATAATTCACCCCTCCACTTT.

The rearrangement uses TRBV15 and TRBJ2-1; D may be TRBD1 or TRBD2 (5 bases each). The CDR3 runs 12 residues. V lost 6 bases, J lost 9 bases, and 12 bases lay in between. Per the germline V gene, CDR1 is LNHNV and CDR2 is YYDKDF (reference sequence). The CDR3 loop is CATRPTRGEQFF. In nucleotides, the CDR3 is TGTGCCACCAGGCCCACGAGGGGTGAGCAGTTCTTC.